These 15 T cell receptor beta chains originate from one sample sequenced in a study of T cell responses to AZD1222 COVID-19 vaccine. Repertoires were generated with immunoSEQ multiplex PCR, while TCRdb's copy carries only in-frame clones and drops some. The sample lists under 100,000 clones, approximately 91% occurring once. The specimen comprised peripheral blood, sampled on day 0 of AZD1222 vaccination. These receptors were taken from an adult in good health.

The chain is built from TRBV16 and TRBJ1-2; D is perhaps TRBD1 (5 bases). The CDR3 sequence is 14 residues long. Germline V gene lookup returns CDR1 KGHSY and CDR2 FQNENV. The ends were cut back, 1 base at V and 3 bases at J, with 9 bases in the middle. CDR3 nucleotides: TGTGCCAGCAGCCAATGGGGGGTTGACTATGGCTACACCTTC. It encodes CASSQWGVDYGYTF.

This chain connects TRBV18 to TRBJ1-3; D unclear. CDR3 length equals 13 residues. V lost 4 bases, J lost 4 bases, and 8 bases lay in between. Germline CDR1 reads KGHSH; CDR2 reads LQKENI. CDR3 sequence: CASSREFGNTIYF. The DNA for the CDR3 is TGTGCCAGCTCACGGGAATTCGGAAACACCATATATTTT.

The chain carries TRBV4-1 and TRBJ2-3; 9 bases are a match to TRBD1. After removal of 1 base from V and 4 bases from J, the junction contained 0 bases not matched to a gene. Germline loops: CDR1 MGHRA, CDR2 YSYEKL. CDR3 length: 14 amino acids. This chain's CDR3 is CASSQGDRADTQYF. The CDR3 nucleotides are TGCGCCAGCAGCCAAGGGGACAGGGCAGATACGCAGTATTTT.

The CDR3 is CASSLLDGTEAFF. The CDR3 nucleotides read TGTGCCAGCAGTTTGCTGGACGGCACTGAAGCTTTCTTT. V is TRBV27 and J is TRBJ1-1, with no clear D. Per germline, CDR1 MNHEY and CDR2 SMNVEV (reference sequence). CDR3 length: 13 amino acids. Deletions cut 3 bases from V and 4 bases from J, with 9 bases between.

The CDR3 bases are TGCGCCAGCAGCTTCGACCCCCCGGGACAGCCGTACTTC. It specifies CASSFDPPGQPYF. This chain uses TRBV5-1 with TRBJ2-7; 7 bases match TRBD1. The germline CDR1 and CDR2 sequences are SGHRS and YFSETQ. The CDR3 runs 13 residues. V was clipped by 2 bases and J by 12 bases; unmatched bases: 11.

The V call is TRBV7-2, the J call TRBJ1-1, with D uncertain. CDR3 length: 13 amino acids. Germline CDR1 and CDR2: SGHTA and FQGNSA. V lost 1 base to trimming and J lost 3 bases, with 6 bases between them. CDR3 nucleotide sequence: TGTGCCAGCAGCTTAGTGACGTACACTGAAGCTTTCTTT. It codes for CASSLVTYTEAFF. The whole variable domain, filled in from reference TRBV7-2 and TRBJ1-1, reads GAGVSQSPSNKVTEKGKDVELRCDPISGHTALYWYRQSLGQGLEFLIYFQGNSAPDKSGLPSDRFSAERTGGSVSTLTIQRTQQEDSAVYLCASSLVTYTEAFFGQGTRLTVV.

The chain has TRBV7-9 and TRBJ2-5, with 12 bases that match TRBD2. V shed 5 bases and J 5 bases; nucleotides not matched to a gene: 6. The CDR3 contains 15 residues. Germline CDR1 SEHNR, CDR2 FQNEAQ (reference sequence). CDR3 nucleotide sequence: TGTGCCAGCAGCACCGCTAGCGGGGGGGCTGAGACCCAGTACTTC. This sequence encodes CASSTASGGAETQYF.

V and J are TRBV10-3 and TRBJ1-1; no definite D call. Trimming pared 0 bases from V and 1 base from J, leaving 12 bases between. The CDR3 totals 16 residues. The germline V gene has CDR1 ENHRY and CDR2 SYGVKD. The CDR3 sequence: CAISESQPGRNTEAFF. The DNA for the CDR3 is TGTGCCATCAGTGAGTCCCAACCAGGACGGAACACTGAAGCTTTCTTT.

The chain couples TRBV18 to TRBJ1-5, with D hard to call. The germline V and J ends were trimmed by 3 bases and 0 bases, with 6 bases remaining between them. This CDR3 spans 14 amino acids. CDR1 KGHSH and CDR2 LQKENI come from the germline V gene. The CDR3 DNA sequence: TGTGCCAGCTCACCCCAGCATAGCAATCAGCCCCAGCATTTT. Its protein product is CASSPQHSNQPQHF.

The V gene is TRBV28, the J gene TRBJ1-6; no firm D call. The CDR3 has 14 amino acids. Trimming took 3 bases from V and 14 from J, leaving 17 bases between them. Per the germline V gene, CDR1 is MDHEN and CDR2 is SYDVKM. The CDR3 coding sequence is TGTGCCAGCAGTTTCCGGCAGAGAATAATGGCCCTCCACTTT. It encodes CASSFRQRIMALHF.

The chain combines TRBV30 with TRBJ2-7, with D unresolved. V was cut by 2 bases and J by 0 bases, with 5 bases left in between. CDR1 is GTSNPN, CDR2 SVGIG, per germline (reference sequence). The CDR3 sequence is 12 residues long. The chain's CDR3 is CAWSKSSYEQYF. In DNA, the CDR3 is TGTGCCTGGAGTAAGAGCTCCTACGAGCAGTACTTC. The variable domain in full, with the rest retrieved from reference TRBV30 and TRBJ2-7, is SQTIHQWPATLVQPVGSPLSLECTVEGTSNPNLYWYRQAAGRGLQLLFYSVGIGQISSEVPQNLSASRPQDRQFILSSKKLLLSDSGFYLCAWSKSSYEQYFGPGTRLTVT.

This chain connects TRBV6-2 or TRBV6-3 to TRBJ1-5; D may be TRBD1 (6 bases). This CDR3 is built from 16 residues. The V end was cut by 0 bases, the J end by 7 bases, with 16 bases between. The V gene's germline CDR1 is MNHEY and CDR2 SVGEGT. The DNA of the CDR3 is TGTGCCAGCAGTTACTCGGGTACACAGGGCAGGCAGCCCCAGCATTTT. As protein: CASSYSGTQGRQPQHF.

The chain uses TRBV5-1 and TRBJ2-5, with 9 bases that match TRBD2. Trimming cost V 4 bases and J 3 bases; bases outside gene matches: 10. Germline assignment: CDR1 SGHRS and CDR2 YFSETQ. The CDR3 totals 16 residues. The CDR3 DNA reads TGCGCCAGCAGCCCCCAGGGGCGGGGGGGCAAAGAGACCCAGTACTTC. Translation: CASSPQGRGGKETQYF. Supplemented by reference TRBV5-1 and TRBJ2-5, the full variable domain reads KAGVTQTPRYLIKTRGQQVTLSCSPISGHRSVSWYQQTPGQGLQFLFEYFSETQRNKGNFPGRFSGRQFSNSRSEMNVSTLELGDSALYLCASSPQGRGGKETQYFGPGTRLLVL.

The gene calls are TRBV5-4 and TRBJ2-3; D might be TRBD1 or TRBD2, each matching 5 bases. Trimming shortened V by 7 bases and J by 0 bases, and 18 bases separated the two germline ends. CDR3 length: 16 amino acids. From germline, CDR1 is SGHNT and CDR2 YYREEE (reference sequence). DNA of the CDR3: TGTGCCAGCCATCCCACGGGGTGGGGGAGCACAGATACGCAGTATTTT. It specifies CASHPTGWGSTDTQYF.

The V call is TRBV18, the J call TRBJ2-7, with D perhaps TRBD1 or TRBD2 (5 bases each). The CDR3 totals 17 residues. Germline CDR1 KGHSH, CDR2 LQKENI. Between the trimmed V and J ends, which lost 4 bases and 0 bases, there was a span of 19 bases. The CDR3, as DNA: TGTGCCAGCTCACTATTTGGTTTGAGGGGTAACTCCTACGAGCAGTACTTC. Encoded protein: CASSLFGLRGNSYEQYF.